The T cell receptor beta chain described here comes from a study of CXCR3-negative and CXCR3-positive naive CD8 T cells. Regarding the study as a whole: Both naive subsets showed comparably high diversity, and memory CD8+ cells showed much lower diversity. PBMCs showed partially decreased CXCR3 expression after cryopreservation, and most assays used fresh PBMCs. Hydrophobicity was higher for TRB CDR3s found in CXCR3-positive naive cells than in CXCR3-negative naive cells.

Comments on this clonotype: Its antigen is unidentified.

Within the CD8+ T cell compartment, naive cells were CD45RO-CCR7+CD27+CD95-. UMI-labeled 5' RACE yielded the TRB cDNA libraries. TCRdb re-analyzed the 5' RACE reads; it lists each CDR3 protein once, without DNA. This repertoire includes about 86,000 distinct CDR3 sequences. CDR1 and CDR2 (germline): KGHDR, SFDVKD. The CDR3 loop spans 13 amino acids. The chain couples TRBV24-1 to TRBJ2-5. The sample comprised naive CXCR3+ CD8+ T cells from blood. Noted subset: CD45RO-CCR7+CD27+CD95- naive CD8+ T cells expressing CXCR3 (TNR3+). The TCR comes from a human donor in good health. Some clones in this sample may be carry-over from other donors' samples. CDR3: CATSDLTEETQYF.